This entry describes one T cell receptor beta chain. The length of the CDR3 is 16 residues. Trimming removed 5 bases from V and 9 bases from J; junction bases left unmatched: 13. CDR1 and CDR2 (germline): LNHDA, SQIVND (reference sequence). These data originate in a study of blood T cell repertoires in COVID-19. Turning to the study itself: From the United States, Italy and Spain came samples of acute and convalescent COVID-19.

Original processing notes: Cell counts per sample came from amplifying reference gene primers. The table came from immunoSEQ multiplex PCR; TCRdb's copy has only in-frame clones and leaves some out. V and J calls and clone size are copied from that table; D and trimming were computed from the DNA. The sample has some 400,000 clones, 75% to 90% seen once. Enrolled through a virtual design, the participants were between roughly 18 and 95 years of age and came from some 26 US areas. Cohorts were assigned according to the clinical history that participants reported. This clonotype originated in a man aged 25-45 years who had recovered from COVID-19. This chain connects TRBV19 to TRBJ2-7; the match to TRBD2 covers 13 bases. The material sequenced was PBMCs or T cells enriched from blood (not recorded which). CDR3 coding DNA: TGTGCCAGTAGTTCACCCGGGACTAGCGGGATCCTTGTGCAGTACTTC. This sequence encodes CASSSPGTSGILVQYF.